The 32 T cell receptor beta chains below come from one sample, sequenced in a study of response to subunit inactivated influenza vaccine. In TCRdb, the RT-PCR reads were re-called with MiXCR into one record per CDR3 protein. The sample includes hundreds of thousands of distinct CDR3 sequences, about 11% of them seen just once. Sequences were derived from PBMCs from blood, sampled on the day of vaccination. These receptors were collected from a man aged 45-60 years who received an inactivated influenza vaccine.

This clonotype occurred a few times. V gene TRBV28 combines with J gene TRBJ2-1, with 8 bases identical to TRBD2. The CDR3 spans 17 residues. V was pared by 2 bases and J by 7 bases, with 13 bases of the junction left unmatched. Per the germline V gene, CDR1 is MDHEN and CDR2 is SYDVKM. The CDR3 reads CASSLTPSGGRSNEQFF. DNA of the CDR3: TGTGCCAGCAGTTTAACCCCCTCGGGCGGGAGGTCTAATGAGCAGTTCTTC.

The sample holds a few counts of this clonotype. V usage is TRBV7-6 and J usage is TRBJ2-2; 14 bases match TRBD2. Per germline, CDR1 SGHVS and CDR2 FNYEAQ. This CDR3 is built from 16 residues. V dropped 1 base and J dropped 5; count of bases not matched to a gene: 0. CDR3 bases: TGTGCCAGCAGCTTAGGGACTAGCGGGAGGACCGGGGAGCTGTTTTTT. It yields the protein CASSLGTSGRTGELFF.

This clonotype was counted at least ten times. This chain joins TRBV5-1 and TRBJ2-3; TRBD1 agrees at 9 bases. The CDR3 contains 15 residues. Trimming removed 0 bases from V and 4 bases from J; junction bases left unmatched: 3. CDR1 and CDR2 (germline): SGHRS, YFSETQ. The CDR3 region has the DNA TGCGCCAGCAGCTTGGAGGACAGGGGCCCAGATACGCAGTATTTT. Amino acids: CASSLEDRGPDTQYF.

This clonotype was counted between two and nine times. The rearrangement uses TRBV6-2 or TRBV6-3 and TRBJ1-5, with unresolved D. The length of the CDR3 is 14 residues. Germline V CDR1 and CDR2: MNHEY, SVGEGT. V lost 7 bases to trimming and J lost 1 base, with 11 bases between them. In DNA form, the CDR3 reads TGTGCCAGCACCGATCTGGGGAGCAATCAGCCCCAGCATTTT. Encoded protein: CASTDLGSNQPQHF.

The chain is built from TRBV15 and TRBJ2-2; no definite D call. This CDR3 region has 12 residues. Germline loops: CDR1 LNHNV, CDR2 YYDKDF (reference sequence). Trimming pared 1 base from V and 6 bases from J, leaving 3 bases between. The CDR3 nucleotides are TGTGCCACCAGCAGAGGGCCCGGGGAGCTGTTTTTT. Its translation is CATSRGPGELFF.

This chain joins TRBV20-1 and TRBJ2-1; the D gene is possibly TRBD2 (6 bases). Germline assignment: CDR1 DFQATT and CDR2 SNEGSKA (reference sequence). V was pared by 1 base and J by 6 bases, with 7 bases between. The CDR3 spans 12 residues. Here the CDR3 reads CSARVGGNEQFF. CDR3 bases: TGCAGTGCTAGAGTCGGGGGCAATGAGCAGTTCTTC.

The table lists this clonotype with a few counts. The V and J genes are TRBV27 and TRBJ2-1; D remains ambiguous. V lost 1 base and J 0 bases, leaving 10 bases between the germline ends. The CDR3 has 16 residues. From germline, CDR1 is MNHEY and CDR2 SMNVEV (reference sequence). CDR3 amino acids: CASSLLGFSSYNEQFF. CDR3 coding DNA: TGTGCCAGCAGTTTATTGGGATTTAGCTCCTACAATGAGCAGTTCTTC.

This sequence joins TRBV4-3 and TRBJ1-4, with TRBD1 identical over 9 bases. The V gene end was trimmed by 0 bases and the J gene end by 8 bases; junction bases not matched to a gene: 4. The CDR3 loop spans 15 amino acids. CDR1 is LGHNA and CDR2 is YSLEER in the germline V gene. The CDR3 loop is CASSQEDRGHEKLFF. The CDR3 DNA is TGCGCCAGCAGCCAAGAGGACAGGGGCCACGAAAAACTGTTTTTT.

This chain connects TRBV20-1 to TRBJ2-1, with TRBD2 matching 11 bases. J gave up 5 bases and V 0 bases, and 6 bases lay outside the gene matches. The germline CDR1 and CDR2 sequences are DFQATT and SNEGSKA (reference sequence). The CDR3 sequence is 16 residues long. CDR3 nucleotide sequence: TGCAGTGCTAGAGATCTGGCTAGCGGGAGGAACAATGAGCAGTTCTTC. Its protein is CSARDLASGRNNEQFF.

Of note for this clonotype: Possible read error: a much larger clone is one base away. The chain uses TRBV14 and TRBJ2-3, with unresolved D. The CDR3 covers 14 residues. CDR1 and CDR2 from the germline V gene are SGHDN and FVKESK. V lost 4 bases and J 4 bases, leaving 12 bases between the germline ends. The CDR3 nucleotides read TGTGCCAGCAGCCGCGCGGTTCTCCCAGATACGCAGTATTTT. Translation gives CASSRAVLPDTQYF.

This clonotype was found many times. The gene calls are TRBV20-1 and TRBJ2-3; D gene unclear. The ends were cut back, 0 bases at V and 0 bases at J, with 4 bases in the middle. The CDR3 covers 13 residues. Germline-derived CDR1 and CDR2 are DFQATT and SNEGSKA (reference sequence). The CDR3 DNA is TGCAGTGCTAGAGACGGTAGCACAGATACGCAGTATTTT. It codes for CSARDGSTDTQYF.

This clonotype showed up just a few times. The chain carries TRBV19 and TRBJ1-1, with D unclear. The CDR3 covers 14 residues. Per germline, CDR1 LNHDA and CDR2 SQIVND (reference sequence). The V end was cut by 7 bases, the J end by 2 bases, with 14 bases between. The CDR3 coding sequence is TGTGCCAGTATCCGGTCAGGCCGCAACACTGAAGCTTTCTTT. Residues: CASIRSGRNTEAFF.

The rearrangement links TRBV7-9 to TRBJ2-3, with 7 bases aligning to TRBD2. J was trimmed by 4 bases and V by 7 bases; bases with no gene match: 8. Germline V CDR1 and CDR2: SEHNR, FQNEAQ (reference sequence). CDR3 length equals 14 residues. The CDR3 sequence: CASTGGSHPDTQYF. CDR3 DNA sequence: TGTGCCAGCACGGGGGGATCCCACCCAGATACGCAGTATTTT.

This clonotype was seen ten or more times. The genes are TRBV7-8 and TRBJ1-3; D unresolved. Per the germline V gene, CDR1 is SGHVS and CDR2 is FQNEAQ. Between the trimmed V and J ends, which lost 4 bases and 0 bases, there was a span of 16 bases. The CDR3 spans 17 residues. Here the CDR3 reads CASSSRRTSASGNTIYF. The DNA for the CDR3 is TGTGCCAGCAGCTCCCGTCGGACCTCCGCCTCTGGAAACACCATATATTTT.

This clonotype was seen a few times. The chain employs TRBV28 and TRBJ2-1; 11 positions agree with TRBD1. Germline-derived CDR1 and CDR2 are MDHEN and SYDVKM. V lost 4 bases and J lost 2; bases outside the gene matches: 13. CDR3 length: 19 residues. The chain's CDR3 is CASSWATLGQGATYNEQFF. The CDR3 coding sequence is TGTGCCAGCAGTTGGGCAACCCTCGGACAGGGGGCGACCTACAATGAGCAGTTCTTC. The full variable domain, in which reference TRBV28 and TRBJ2-1 provide the parts outside the CDR3, is DVKVTQSSRYLVKRTGEKVFLECVQDMDHENMFWYRQDPGLGLRLIYFSYDVKMKEKGDIPEGYSVSREKKERFSLILESASTNQTSMYLCASSWATLGQGATYNEQFFGPGTRLTVL.

The chain has TRBV28 and TRBJ2-1, with a tentative D call TRBD2 (6 bases). V was pared by 3 bases and J by 7 bases, with 16 bases between. This CDR3 contains 15 residues. CDR1 and CDR2 (germline): MDHEN, SYDVKM. The CDR3 DNA follows: TGTGCCAGCAGTTTCATGGGGGGATCAGGGAATGAGCAGTTCTTC. It yields the protein CASSFMGGSGNEQFF.

This clonotype was counted a few times. The V call is TRBV12-3 or TRBV12-4, the J call TRBJ2-3, with TRBD2 identical over 9 bases. CDR3 length: 15 residues. After removal of 3 bases from V and 5 bases from J, the junction contained 6 bases not matched to a gene. The CDR3 sequence: CASSFSGGGGDTQYF. The DNA of the CDR3 is TGTGCCAGCAGTTTCAGTGGCGGGGGGGGAGATACGCAGTATTTT.

The chain is built from TRBV5-6 and TRBJ2-3, with D possibly TRBD2 on 5 matching bases. The germline V and J ends were trimmed by 3 bases and 4 bases, with 21 bases remaining between them. Looked up from germline, CDR1 is SGHDT and CDR2 is YYEEEE. The CDR3 consists of 17 residues. The CDR3 bases are TGTGCCAGCAGCTCGAAAATCCTAGCTTCGGTTCCAGATACGCAGTATTTT. Encoded protein: CASSSKILASVPDTQYF.

The rearrangement joins TRBV12-3 or TRBV12-4 to TRBJ2-7, with 11 bases lining up with TRBD1. Losses at the gene ends were 8 bases for V and 3 bases for J; bases not matched to a gene: 12. There are 16 residues in the CDR3. The DNA of the CDR3 is TGTGCCAGCGCCCAGGGGTCGGGGACAGGGGGCTACGAGCAGTACTTC. It is translated as CASAQGSGTGGYEQYF.

This rearrangement joins TRBV6-1 to TRBJ1-1, with D tentatively TRBD1 (6 bases). V was clipped by 4 bases and J by 2 bases, with 14 bases between them. CDR3 length: 15 residues. The germline V gene has CDR1 MNHNS and CDR2 SASEGT. CDR3 nucleotides: TGTGCCAGCAGTGCGTTGACAGGAGGAAACACTGAAGCTTTCTTT. Translating gives CASSALTGGNTEAFF.

The chain combines TRBV7-2 with TRBJ2-2; 7 nucleotides line up with TRBD2. The V gene's germline CDR1 is SGHTA and CDR2 FQGNSA. Trimming removed 0 bases from V and 5 bases from J; junction bases left unmatched: 6. This CDR3 region has 16 residues. CDR3 region: CASSLASGKPTGELFF. The CDR3, as DNA: TGTGCCAGCAGCTTAGCCAGCGGGAAACCGACCGGGGAGCTGTTTTTT.

This clonotype was picked up a small number of times. V and J are TRBV6-2 or TRBV6-3 and TRBJ2-7; 8 nucleotides agree with TRBD2. Germline CDR1 and CDR2: MNHEY and SVGEGT. The CDR3 is made up of 14 amino acids. Trimming cost V 5 bases and J 0 bases; bases outside gene matches: 3. This CDR3 is CASSISGSSYEQYF. CDR3 bases: TGTGCCAGCAGTATAAGCGGGAGCTCCTACGAGCAGTACTTC.

This clonotype appeared a few times. The chain combines TRBV7-3 with TRBJ2-1, with D perhaps assigned TRBD1 or TRBD2 (7 bases each). The CDR3 has 15 residues. Germline assignment: CDR1 SGHTA and CDR2 FQGTGA. V lost 5 bases, J lost 7 bases, and 18 bases lay in between. DNA for the CDR3: TGTGCCAGCAGCCCAGGGGGGGTGATGAGAAATGAGCAGTTCTTC. Its translation: CASSPGGVMRNEQFF.

This chain joins TRBV11-2 and TRBJ2-1; D not certain. This CDR3 has 16 residues. V was shortened by 6 bases and J by 6 bases, with 21 bases between the two germline ends. In germline, CDR1 is SGHAT, CDR2 FQNNGV. The CDR3 here is CASRIPGSRSGNEQFF. Here the CDR3 DNA reads TGTGCCAGCAGGATCCCTGGGTCGAGGTCGGGCAATGAGCAGTTCTTC.

V and J are TRBV10-2 and TRBJ2-7; a possible D gene is TRBD2 (5 bases). The V and J ends lost 1 base and 2 bases respectively, with 9 bases between them. This CDR3 has 14 amino acids. Germline V gene data show CDR1 as WSHSY and CDR2 as SAAADI. Here the CDR3 DNA reads TGCGCCAGCAGTGAGTATCGGGATACCTACGAGCAGTACTTC. Its translation is CASSEYRDTYEQYF.

The sample holds a few counts of this clonotype. The chain uses TRBV20-1 and TRBJ2-1; D gene unclear. Trimming pared 1 base from V and 5 bases from J, leaving 9 bases between. Germline V gives CDR1 DFQATT, CDR2 SNEGSKA (reference sequence). This CDR3 comprises 13 residues. The CDR3 DNA is TGCAGTGCTAGAGGGTTACTCAACAATGAGCAGTTCTTC. Translated, it gives CSARGLLNNEQFF.

This clonotype was seen a handful of times. The chain employs TRBV12-3 or TRBV12-4 and TRBJ2-1; D is ambiguous. CDR3 length: 13 amino acids. V was cut by 0 bases and J by 12 bases, with 12 bases left in between. CDR3 sequence: CASSLAFAVVQFF. The CDR3 DNA reads TGTGCCAGCAGTTTAGCTTTTGCAGTCGTGCAGTTCTTC.

The chain uses TRBV29-1 and TRBJ2-1; D not certain. This CDR3 spans 14 amino acids. In germline, CDR1 is SQVTM, CDR2 ANQGSEA. V lost 7 bases and J lost 4, with 17 bases in between. The CDR3 sequence: CSALRPPIYNEQFF. Here the CDR3 DNA reads TGCAGCGCTCTCAGACCCCCTATTTACAATGAGCAGTTCTTC.

In its sample, this clonotype was seen once. V is TRBV9 and J is TRBJ2-5, with D possibly TRBD2 on 5 matching bases. Germline CDR1 reads SGDLS; CDR2 reads YYNGEE. Trimming cost V 0 bases and J 0 bases, with 12 bases left between them. The CDR3 contains 16 residues. In DNA form, the CDR3 reads TGTGCCAGCAGCGTAGCCGGCGGGTGGTACCAAGAGACCCAGTACTTC. The encoded protein is CASSVAGGWYQETQYF.

This clonotype appeared a few times. V is TRBV25-1 and J is TRBJ1-2, with a possible D match to TRBD1 (6 bases). Germline V lookup: CDR1 MGHDK, CDR2 SYGVNS. The CDR3 has 17 amino acids. Between the trimmed V and J ends, which lost 1 base and 7 bases, there was a span of 22 bases. The CDR3 nucleotides are TGTGCCAGCAGTGAATCGAATATCGGGGGCGCATCGGGTGGCTACACCTTC. This translates into CASSESNIGGASGGYTF.

This chain connects TRBV13 to TRBJ2-1, with D unclear. The V end lost 1 base, the J end lost 9 bases, and 7 bases lay between the germline ends. This CDR3 is built from 12 residues. The germline gives CDR1 PRHDT, CDR2 FYEKMQ (reference sequence). As DNA, the CDR3 is TGTGCCAGCAGCTTAGTAGGGATTGAGCAGTTCTTC. It is translated as CASSLVGIEQFF.

This clonotype was recorded a few times. The chain is built from TRBV20-1 and TRBJ1-3; 10 nucleotides agree with TRBD1. The CDR3 runs to 17 residues. CDR1 is DFQATT, CDR2 SNEGSKA, per germline (reference sequence). With V trimmed by 2 bases and J by 0 bases, 7 bases remained unmatched. This CDR3 is CSARPTGTGASGNTIYF. CDR3 DNA sequence: TGCAGTGCTAGACCCACCGGGACAGGGGCCTCTGGAAACACCATATATTTT.